This T cell receptor (beta chain) was identified during a study of lymphopenia after photon versus proton radiotherapy. With respect to this clone: Its antigen is as yet unknown.

Assay used: immunoSEQ multiplex PCR; TCRdb lists only in-frame clones, some missing. Here the sample spans roughly 26,000 clones, over 65% being singletons. Findings and caveats of the study: Oligoclonal CD8+ Temra expansion after nadir drove photon patients' diversity drop. Survival link was tested only in deceased patients; proton benefit remains a possibility.

The sequencing here drew on peripheral blood, taken from a patient treated with photon-based radiotherapy. This TCR derives from a man aged 35 to 55 with gastric cancer.

The CDR3 reads CASSSTDTIYF. DNA of the CDR3: TGTGCCAGCAGCTCCACCGACACCATATATTTT. The chain employs TRBV7-9 and TRBJ1-3; D is ambiguous. CDR3 length: 11 amino acids. Germline CDR1 is SEHNR and CDR2 is FQNEAQ (reference sequence). Trimming stripped 4 bases from V and 8 bases from J, with 6 bases between. Filled out from reference TRBV7-9 and TRBJ1-3, the complete variable domain reads DTGVSQNPRHKITKRGQNVTFRCDPISEHNRLYWYRQTLGQGPEFLTYFQNEAQLEKSRLLSDRFSAERPKGSFSTLEIQRTEQGDSAMYLCASSSTDTIYFGEGSWLTVV.